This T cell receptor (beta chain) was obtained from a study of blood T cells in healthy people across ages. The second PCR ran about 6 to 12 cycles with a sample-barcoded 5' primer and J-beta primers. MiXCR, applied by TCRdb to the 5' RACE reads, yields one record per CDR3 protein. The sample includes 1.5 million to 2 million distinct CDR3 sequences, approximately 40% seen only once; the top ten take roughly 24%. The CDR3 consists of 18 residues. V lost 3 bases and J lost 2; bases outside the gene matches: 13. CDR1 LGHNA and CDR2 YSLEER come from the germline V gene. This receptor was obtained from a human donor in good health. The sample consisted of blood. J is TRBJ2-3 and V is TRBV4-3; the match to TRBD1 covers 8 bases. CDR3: CASSHQISRDRYTDTQYF. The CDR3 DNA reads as TGCGCCAGCAGCCACCAAATCTCCCGGGACAGGTACACAGATACGCAGTATTTT.